This entry describes one T cell receptor (beta chain). This entry comes from a study of blood T cell repertoires in COVID-19. Per the original data handling: By means of reference gene primer amplification, nucleated cell counts were estimated. TCRdb keeps only in-frame clones here, not all; method: immunoSEQ multiplex PCR. The V and J calls and clone size were taken over from that table, and D and trimming were inferred from the DNA. The sample shows 75,000 to 100,000 clones, 70% to 90% of them seen only once. Specimen: peripheral blood. The TCR was taken from a man in his 70s with acute or convalescent COVID-19.

The CDR3 spells CASSGLTGTSGGADTQYF. In DNA, the CDR3 is TGTGCCAGCAGCGGACTTACAGGAACTAGCGGGGGGGCAGATACGCAGTATTTT. The V call is TRBV9, the J call TRBJ2-3; TRBD2 agrees at 13 bases. Germline CDR1 SGDLS, CDR2 YYNGEE. The junction had 11 bases not matched to a gene; V was cut back by 3 bases and J by 4 bases. The CDR3 totals 18 residues.